This TCR beta chain was recovered during a study of shared clonotypes between healthy human individuals. As for the study in general: The cohort had two women and three men, ages 18 to 49.

Every one of the donors was a Caucasian adult that lived in Nashville, Tennessee. Clones were read by immunoSEQ multiplex PCR, and TCRdb kept only the in-frame ones, dropping some. The table lists millions of clones, approximately 94% of them singletons. The CDR3 has 13 amino acids. V was clipped by 3 bases and J by 5 bases; unmatched bases: 5. CDR1 and CDR2 (germline): GTSNPN, SVGIG (reference sequence). V usage is TRBV30 and J usage is TRBJ2-5, with 8 bases identical to TRBD1. Sequences were obtained from naive CD4+ T cells sorted from blood. Subset meaning: CD45RA+ positively selected. This TCR was recovered from a man younger than 35 in good health. CDR3 DNA sequence: TGTGCCTGGAGACAGGGGGGCCGGGAGACCCAGTACTTC. Translation: CAWRQGGRETQYF.